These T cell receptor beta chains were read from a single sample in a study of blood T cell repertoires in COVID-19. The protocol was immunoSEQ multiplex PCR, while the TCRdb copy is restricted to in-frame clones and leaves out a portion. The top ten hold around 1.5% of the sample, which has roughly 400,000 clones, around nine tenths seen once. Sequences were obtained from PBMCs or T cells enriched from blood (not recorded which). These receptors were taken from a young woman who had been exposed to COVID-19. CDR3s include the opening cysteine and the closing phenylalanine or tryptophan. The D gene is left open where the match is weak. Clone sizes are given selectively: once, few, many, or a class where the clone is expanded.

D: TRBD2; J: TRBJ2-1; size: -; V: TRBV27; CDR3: CASSLSLAGYNEQFF; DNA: TGTGCCAGCAGTTTAAGTCTAGCGGGATACAATGAGCAGTTCTTC
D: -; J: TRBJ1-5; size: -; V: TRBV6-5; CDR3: CASSYRGVQHF; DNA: TGTGCCAGCAGTTACCGGGGGGTCCAGCATTTT
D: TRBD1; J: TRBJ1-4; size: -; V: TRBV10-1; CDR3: CASSELGGGATNEKLFF; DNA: TGCGCCAGCAGTGAGTTAGGGGGCGGGGCAACTAATGAAAAACTGTTTTTT
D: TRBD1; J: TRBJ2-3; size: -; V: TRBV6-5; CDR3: CATQTGHSTDTQYF; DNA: TGTGCCACCCAGACAGGGCATAGCACAGATACGCAGTATTTT
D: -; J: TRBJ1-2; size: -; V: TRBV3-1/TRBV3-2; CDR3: CASSQGSDYGYTF; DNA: TGTGCCAGCAGCCAAGGGTCGGACTATGGCTACACCTTC
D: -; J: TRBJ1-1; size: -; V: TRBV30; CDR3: CAWTSGVSTEAFF; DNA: TGTGCCTGGACCTCAGGGGTTAGCACTGAAGCTTTCTTT
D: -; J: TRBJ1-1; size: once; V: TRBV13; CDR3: CASSLAAMNTEAFF; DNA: TGTGCCAGCAGCTTAGCCGCGATGAACACTGAAGCTTTCTTT
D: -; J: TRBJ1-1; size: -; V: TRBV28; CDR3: CASSFQRTEAFF; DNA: TGTGCCAGCAGTTTTCAGAGGACTGAAGCTTTCTTT
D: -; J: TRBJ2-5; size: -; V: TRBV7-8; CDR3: CASSPTSQETQYF; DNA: TGTGCCAGCAGTCCAACTAGTCAAGAGACCCAGTACTTC
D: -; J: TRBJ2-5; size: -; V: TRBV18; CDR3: CASSPGRGPQETQYF; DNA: TGTGCCAGCTCACCGGGCAGGGGCCCCCAAGAGACCCAGTACTTC
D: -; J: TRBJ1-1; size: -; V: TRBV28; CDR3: CASRNSINGAFF; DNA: TGTGCCAGCAGGAACAGTATTAACGGAGCTTTCTTT
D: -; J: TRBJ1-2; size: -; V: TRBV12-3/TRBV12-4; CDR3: CASSRQGHYGYTF; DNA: TGTGCCAGCAGTCGCCAGGGTCACTATGGCTACACCTTC
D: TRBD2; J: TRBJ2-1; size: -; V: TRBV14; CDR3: CASSQDRGTIFHEQFF; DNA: TGTGCCAGCAGCCAAGATCGGGGGACTATTTTCCATGAGCAGTTCTTC
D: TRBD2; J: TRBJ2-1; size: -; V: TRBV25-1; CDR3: CASSELAGGSYNEQFF; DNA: TGTGCCAGCAGTGAATTGGCGGGGGGGTCCTACAATGAGCAGTTCTTC
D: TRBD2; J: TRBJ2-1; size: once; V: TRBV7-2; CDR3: CASRTSGSLNEQFF; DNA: TGTGCCAGCAGGACTAGCGGGAGTTTAAATGAGCAGTTCTTC
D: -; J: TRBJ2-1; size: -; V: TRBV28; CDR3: CASSLGAGSYNEQFF; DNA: TGTGCCAGCAGTTTAGGGGCGGGGAGCTACAATGAGCAGTTCTTC
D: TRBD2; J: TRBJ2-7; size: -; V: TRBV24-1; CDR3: CATSDRKTSGSYEQYF; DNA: TGTGCCACCAGTGATCGAAAGACTAGCGGGAGCTACGAGCAGTACTTC
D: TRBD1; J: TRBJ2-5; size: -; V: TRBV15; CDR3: CATSIRTGGNTETQYF; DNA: TGTGCCACCAGCATACGGACAGGGGGTAATACAGAGACCCAGTACTTC
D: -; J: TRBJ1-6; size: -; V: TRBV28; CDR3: CASSSPLHF; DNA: TGTGCCAGCAGCTCCCCCCTCCACTTT
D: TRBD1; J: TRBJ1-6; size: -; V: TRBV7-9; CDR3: CASSNRDRGSPLHF; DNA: TGTGCCAGCAGCAATCGGGACAGGGGTTCACCCCTCCACTTT
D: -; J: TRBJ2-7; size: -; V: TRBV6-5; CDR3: CASSYRTTSYEQYF; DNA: TGTGCCAGCAGTTACCGGACAACTTCCTACGAGCAGTACTTC
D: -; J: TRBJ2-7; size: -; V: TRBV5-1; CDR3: CASSLDGDEQYF; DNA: TGCGCCAGCAGCTTGGACGGGGATGAGCAGTACTTC
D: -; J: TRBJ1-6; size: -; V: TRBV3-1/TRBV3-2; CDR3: CASSQGGLDSPLHF; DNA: TGTGCCAGCAGCCAAGGGGGGCTCGATTCACCCCTCCACTTT
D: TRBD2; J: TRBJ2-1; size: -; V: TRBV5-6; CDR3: CASTRLAGVVNEQFF; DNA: TGTGCCAGCACCCGACTAGCGGGAGTCGTGAATGAGCAGTTCTTC
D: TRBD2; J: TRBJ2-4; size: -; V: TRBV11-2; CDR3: CASSLGGLARIAKNIQYF; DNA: TGTGCCAGCAGCTTAGGGGGACTAGCAAGAATAGCCAAAAACATTCAGTACTTC
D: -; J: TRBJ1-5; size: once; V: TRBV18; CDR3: CASSPKGDQPQHF; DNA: TGTGCCAGCTCACCAAAAGGGGATCAGCCCCAGCATTTT
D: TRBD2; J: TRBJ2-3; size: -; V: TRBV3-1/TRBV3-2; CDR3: CASSQKFETSGTDTQYF; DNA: TGTGCCAGCAGCCAAAAGTTCGAGACTAGCGGGACAGATACGCAGTATTTT
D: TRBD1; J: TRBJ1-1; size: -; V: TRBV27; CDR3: CASRNPGQGANTEAFF; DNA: TGTGCCAGCAGGAATCCGGGACAGGGGGCGAACACTGAAGCTTTCTTT
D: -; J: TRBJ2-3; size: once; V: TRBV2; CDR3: CASSEELLPTDTQYF; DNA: TGTGCCAGCAGTGAAGAACTATTACCGACAGATACGCAGTATTTT
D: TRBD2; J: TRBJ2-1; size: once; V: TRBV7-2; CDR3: CASTRSSGESTEQFF; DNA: TGTGCCAGCACCCGATCTAGCGGGGAAAGTACTGAGCAGTTCTTC
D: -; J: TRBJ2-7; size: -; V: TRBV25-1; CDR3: CASSEAGPSSYEQYF; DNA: TGTGCCAGCAGTGAAGCTGGGCCGAGCTCCTACGAGCAGTACTTC
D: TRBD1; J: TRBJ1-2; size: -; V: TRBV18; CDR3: CASSPSTGDGPHYGYTF; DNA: TGTGCCAGCTCACCATCGACAGGGGACGGACCCCACTATGGCTACACCTTC
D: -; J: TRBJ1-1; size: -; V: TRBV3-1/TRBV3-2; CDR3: CASSHLNGPNTEAFF; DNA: TGTGCCAGCAGCCACCTGAACGGTCCGAACACTGAAGCTTTCTTT
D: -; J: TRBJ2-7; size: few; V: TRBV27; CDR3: CASSSARKRDEQYF; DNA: TGTGCCAGCAGTTCCGCCAGGAAGCGGGACGAGCAGTACTTC
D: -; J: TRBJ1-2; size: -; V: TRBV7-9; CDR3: CASDSSGGYGYTF; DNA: TGTGCCAGCGACTCTTCGGGAGGCTATGGCTACACCTTC
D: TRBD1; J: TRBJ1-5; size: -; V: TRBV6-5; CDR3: CASSYSTGGNQPQHF; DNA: TGTGCCAGCAGTTACTCGACAGGGGGCAATCAGCCCCAGCATTTT
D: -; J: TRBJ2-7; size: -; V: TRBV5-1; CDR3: CASSWSNSYEQYF; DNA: TGCGCCAGCAGCTGGTCTAACTCCTACGAGCAGTACTTC
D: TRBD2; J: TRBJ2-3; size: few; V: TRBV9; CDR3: CASSTSGATDTQYF; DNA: TGTGCCAGCAGCACTAGCGGGGCCACAGATACGCAGTATTTT
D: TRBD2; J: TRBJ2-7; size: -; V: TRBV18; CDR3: CASSPLSMTSGPYEQYF; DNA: TGTGCCAGCTCACCACTATCCATGACTAGCGGACCCTACGAGCAGTACTTC
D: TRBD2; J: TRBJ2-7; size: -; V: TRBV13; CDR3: CASKLAGGQYEQYF; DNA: TGTGCCAGCAAACTAGCGGGAGGCCAATACGAGCAGTACTTC
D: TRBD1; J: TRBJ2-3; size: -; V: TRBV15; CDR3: CAISQGPRNTDTQYF; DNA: TGTGCCATATCACAGGGGCCGCGGAACACAGATACGCAGTATTTT
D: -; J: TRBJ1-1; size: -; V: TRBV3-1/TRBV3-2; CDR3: CASSQRSSDTEAFF; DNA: TGTGCCAGCAGCCAAAGGTCGAGCGACACTGAAGCTTTCTTT
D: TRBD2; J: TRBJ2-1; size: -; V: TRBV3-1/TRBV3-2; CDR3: CASSSPAGGSIFYNEQFF; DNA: TGTGCCAGCAGCTCCCCAGCGGGAGGCTCTATTTTCTACAATGAGCAGTTCTTC
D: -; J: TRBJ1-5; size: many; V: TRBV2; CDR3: CASRTETVSNQPQHF; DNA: TGTGCCAGCAGGACCGAGACAGTTAGCAATCAGCCCCAGCATTTT
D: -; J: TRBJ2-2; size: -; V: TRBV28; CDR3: CASSRTGQTNTGELFF; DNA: TGTGCCAGCAGTAGAACGGGACAAACGAACACCGGGGAGCTGTTTTTT
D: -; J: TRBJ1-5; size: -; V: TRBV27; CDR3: CASSSGVSNPYQSQHF; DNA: TGTGCCAGCAGTTCAGGGGTCTCTAACCCATATCAGTCCCAGCATTTT
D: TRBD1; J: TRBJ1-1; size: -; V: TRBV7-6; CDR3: CASSLAWTGALTEAFF; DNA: TGTGCCAGCAGCTTAGCTTGGACAGGGGCCCTCACTGAAGCTTTCTTT
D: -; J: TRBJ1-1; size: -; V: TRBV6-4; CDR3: CASSDSGRSTEAFF; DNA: TGTGCCAGCAGTGACTCTGGGAGGAGCACTGAAGCTTTCTTT
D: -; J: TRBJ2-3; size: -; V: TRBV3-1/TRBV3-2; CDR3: CASSEGLVSADTQYF; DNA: TGTGCCAGCAGCGAAGGGCTAGTCTCCGCAGATACGCAGTATTTT
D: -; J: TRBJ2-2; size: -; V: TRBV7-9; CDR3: CASSLVSGPGELFF; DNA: TGTGCCAGCAGCTTAGTTTCAGGTCCCGGGGAGCTGTTTTTT
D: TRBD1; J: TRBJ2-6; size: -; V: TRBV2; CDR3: CASSGQGLYSGANVLTF; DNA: TGTGCCAGCAGTGGACAGGGCCTATACTCTGGGGCCAACGTCCTGACTTTC
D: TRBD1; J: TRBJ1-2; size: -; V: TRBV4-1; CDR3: CASSATGDYGYTF; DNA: TGCGCCAGCAGCGCCACAGGGGACTATGGCTACACCTTC
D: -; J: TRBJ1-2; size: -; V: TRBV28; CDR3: CASSLVAGVNRYTF; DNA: TGTGCCAGCAGTTTGGTGGCAGGGGTTAATCGCTACACCTTC
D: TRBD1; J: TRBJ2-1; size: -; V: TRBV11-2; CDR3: CASSLRAGGSEQFF; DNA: TGTGCCAGCAGCTTAAGGGCAGGGGGCAGTGAGCAGTTCTTC
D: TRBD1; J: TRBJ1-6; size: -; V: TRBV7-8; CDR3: CASSPETGGSYNSPLHF; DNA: TGTGCCAGCAGCCCCGAGACAGGGGGCTCCTATAATTCACCCCTCCACTTT
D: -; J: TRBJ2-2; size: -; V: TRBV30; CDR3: CATLGGKTGELFF; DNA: TGTGCCACTCTGGGGGGAAAAACCGGGGAGCTGTTTTTT
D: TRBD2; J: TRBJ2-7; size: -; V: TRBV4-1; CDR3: CASSQDGLAGGIYEQYF; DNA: TGCGCCAGCAGCCAAGATGGCCTAGCGGGAGGGATCTACGAGCAGTACTTC
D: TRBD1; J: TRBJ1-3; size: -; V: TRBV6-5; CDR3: CASILDRAGNTIYF; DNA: TGTGCCAGCATCCTCGACAGGGCTGGAAACACCATATATTTT